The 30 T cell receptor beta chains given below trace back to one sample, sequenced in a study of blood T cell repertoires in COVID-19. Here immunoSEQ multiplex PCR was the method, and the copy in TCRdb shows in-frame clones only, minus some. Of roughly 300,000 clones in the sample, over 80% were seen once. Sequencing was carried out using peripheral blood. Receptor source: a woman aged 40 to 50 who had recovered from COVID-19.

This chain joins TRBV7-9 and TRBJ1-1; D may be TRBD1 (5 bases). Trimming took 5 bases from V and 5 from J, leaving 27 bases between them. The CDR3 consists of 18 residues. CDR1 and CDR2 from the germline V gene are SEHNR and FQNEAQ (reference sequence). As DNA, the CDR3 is TGTGCCAGCAGCCTCGTGACCGACTCCGACAGAGGAAGGACTGAAGCTTTCTTT. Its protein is CASSLVTDSDRGRTEAFF.

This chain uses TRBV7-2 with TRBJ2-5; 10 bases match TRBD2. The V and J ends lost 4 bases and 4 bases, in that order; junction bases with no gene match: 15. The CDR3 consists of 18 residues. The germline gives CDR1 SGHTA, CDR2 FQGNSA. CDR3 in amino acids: CASSWGTSGGAFLETQYF. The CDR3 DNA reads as TGTGCCAGCAGCTGGGGAACGAGCGGGGGGGCGTTTTTAGAGACCCAGTACTTC.

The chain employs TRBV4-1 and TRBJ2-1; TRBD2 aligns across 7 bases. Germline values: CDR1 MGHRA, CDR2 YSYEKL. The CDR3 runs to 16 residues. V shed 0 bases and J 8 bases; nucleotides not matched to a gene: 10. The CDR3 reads CASSQDRAQGGHEQFF. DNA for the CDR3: TGCGCCAGCAGCCAAGATCGGGCCCAGGGAGGGCATGAGCAGTTCTTC.

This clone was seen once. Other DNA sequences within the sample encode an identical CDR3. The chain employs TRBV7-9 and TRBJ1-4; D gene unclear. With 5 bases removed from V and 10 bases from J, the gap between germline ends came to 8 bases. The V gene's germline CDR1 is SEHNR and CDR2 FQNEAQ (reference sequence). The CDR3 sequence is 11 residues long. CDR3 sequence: CASSLSGKLFF. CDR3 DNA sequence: TGTGCCAGCAGCCTAAGCGGAAAACTGTTTTTT.

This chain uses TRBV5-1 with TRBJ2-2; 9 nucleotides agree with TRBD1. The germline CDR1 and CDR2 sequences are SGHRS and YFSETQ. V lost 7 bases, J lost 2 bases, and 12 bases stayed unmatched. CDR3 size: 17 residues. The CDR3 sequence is CASGSFWDRENTGELFF. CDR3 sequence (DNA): TGCGCCAGCGGATCGTTCTGGGACAGGGAAAACACCGGGGAGCTGTTTTTT.

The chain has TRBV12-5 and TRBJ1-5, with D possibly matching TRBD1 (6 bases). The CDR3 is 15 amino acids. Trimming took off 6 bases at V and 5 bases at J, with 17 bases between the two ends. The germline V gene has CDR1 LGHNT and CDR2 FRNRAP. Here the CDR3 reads CASGNSFRGHQPQHF. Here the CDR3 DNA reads TGTGCTAGTGGCAATTCCTTCAGGGGACATCAGCCCCAGCATTTT.

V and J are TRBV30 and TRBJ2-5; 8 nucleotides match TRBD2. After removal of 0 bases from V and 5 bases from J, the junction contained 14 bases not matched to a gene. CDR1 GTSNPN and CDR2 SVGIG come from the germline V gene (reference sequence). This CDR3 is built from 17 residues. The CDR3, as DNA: TGTGCCTGGAGTGTAGGGACTAGTACTCCCGGGTCGGAGACCCAGTACTTC. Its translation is CAWSVGTSTPGSETQYF.

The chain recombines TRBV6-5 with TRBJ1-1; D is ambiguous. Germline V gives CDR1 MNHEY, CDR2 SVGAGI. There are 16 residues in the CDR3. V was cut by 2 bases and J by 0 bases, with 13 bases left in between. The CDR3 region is CASSYRPPGMNTEAFF. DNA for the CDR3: TGTGCCAGCAGTTACCGGCCCCCGGGGATGAACACTGAAGCTTTCTTT.

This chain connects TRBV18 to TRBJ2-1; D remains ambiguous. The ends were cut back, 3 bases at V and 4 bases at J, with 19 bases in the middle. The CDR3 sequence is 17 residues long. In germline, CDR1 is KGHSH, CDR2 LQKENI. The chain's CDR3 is CASSPNSTISFYNEQFF. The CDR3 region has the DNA TGTGCCAGCTCACCCAATAGCACCATCTCGTTTTACAATGAGCAGTTCTTC.

This CDR3 is CASRERDRGNSPLHF. Written as DNA, the CDR3 is TGTGCCAGCAGAGAAAGGGACAGGGGAAATTCACCCCTCCACTTT. The chain uses TRBV2 and TRBJ1-6, with 10 positions matching TRBD1. The CDR3 is 15 residues long. Germline trimming cut 6 bases from V and 7 bases from J; bases unmatched to any gene: 6. The germline CDR1 and CDR2 sequences are SNHLY and FYNNEI.

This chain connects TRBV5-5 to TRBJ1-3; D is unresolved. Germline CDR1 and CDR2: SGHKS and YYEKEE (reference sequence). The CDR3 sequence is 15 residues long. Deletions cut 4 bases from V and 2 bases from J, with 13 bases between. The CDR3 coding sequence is TGTGCCAGCAGCGCCGGCGGGAGCGCTGGAAACACCATATATTTT. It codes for CASSAGGSAGNTIYF.

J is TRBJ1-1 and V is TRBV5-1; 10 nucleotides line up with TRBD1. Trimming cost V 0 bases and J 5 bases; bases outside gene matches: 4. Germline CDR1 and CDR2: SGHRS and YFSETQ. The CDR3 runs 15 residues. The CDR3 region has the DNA TGCGCCAGCAGCTTGGCCGGGACAGGGGTAACTGAAGCTTTCTTT. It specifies CASSLAGTGVTEAFF.

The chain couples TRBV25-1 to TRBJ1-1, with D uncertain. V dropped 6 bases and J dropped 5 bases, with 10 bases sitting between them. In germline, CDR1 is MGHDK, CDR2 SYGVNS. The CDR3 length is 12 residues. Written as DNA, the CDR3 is TGTGCCAGCAGAGGATCGAGGACTGAAGCTTTCTTT. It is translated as CASRGSRTEAFF.

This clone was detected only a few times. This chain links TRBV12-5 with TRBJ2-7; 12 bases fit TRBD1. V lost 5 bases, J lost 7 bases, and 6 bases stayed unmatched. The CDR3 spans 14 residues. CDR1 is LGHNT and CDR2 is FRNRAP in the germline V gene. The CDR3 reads CASGPGQGAGEQYF. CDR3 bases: TGTGCTAGTGGTCCGGGACAGGGGGCGGGTGAGCAGTACTTC.

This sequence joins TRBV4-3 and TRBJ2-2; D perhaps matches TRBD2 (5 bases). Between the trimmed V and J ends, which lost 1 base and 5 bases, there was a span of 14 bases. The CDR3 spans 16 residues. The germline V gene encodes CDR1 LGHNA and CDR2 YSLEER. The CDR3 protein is CASSQGEPPNTGELFF. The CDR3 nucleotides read TGCGCCAGCAGCCAAGGGGAGCCTCCCAATACCGGGGAGCTGTTTTTT.

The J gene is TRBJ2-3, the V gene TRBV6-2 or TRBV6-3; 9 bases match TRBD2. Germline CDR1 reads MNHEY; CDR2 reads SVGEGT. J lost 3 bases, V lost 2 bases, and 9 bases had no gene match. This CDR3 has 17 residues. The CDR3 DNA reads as TGTGCCAGCAGTTACCCTCCATCTAGCGGGGTTACAGATACGCAGTATTTT. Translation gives CASSYPPSSGVTDTQYF.

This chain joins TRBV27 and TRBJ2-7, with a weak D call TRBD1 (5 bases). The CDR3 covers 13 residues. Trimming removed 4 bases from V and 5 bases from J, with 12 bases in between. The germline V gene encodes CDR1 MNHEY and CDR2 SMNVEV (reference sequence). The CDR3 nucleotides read TGTGCCAGCAGTTCCGACAGCCACAACGAGCAGTACTTC. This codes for CASSSDSHNEQYF.

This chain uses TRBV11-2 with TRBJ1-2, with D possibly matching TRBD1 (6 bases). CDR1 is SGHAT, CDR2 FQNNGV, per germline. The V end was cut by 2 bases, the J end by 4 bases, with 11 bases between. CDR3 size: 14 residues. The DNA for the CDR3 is TGTGCCAGCAGCTTAACCCCAGGGGTCTATGGCTACACCTTC. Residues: CASSLTPGVYGYTF. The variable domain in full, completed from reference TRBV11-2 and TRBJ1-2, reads EAGVAQSPRYKIIEKRQSVAFWCNPISGHATLYWYQQILGQGPKLLIQFQNNGVVDDSQLPKDRFSAERLKGVDSTLKIQPAKLEDSAVYLCASSLTPGVYGYTFGSGTRLTVV.

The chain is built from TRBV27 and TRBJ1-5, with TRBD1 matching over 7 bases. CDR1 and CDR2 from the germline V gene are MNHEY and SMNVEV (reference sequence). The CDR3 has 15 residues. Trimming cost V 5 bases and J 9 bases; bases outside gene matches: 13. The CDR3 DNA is TGTGCCAGCAGTCAAGGGACAGCGGAGGGATGGCCCCAGCATTTT. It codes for CASSQGTAEGWPQHF.

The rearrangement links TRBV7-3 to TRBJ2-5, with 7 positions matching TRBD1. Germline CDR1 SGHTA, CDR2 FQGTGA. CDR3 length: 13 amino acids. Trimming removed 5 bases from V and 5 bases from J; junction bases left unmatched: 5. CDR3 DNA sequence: TGTGCCAGCAGCCGCGACAGGGAGGAGACCCAGTACTTC. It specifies CASSRDREETQYF.

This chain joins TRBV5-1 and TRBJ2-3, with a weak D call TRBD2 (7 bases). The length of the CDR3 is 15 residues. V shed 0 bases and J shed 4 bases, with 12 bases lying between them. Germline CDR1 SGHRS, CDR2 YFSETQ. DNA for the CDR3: TGCGCCAGCAGCTTGGAGGGGGGAGGGGCAGATACGCAGTATTTT. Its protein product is CASSLEGGGADTQYF.

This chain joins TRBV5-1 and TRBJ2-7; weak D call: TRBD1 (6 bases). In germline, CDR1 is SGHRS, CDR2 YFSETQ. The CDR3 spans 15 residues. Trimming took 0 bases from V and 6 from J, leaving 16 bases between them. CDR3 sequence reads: CASSLAAGEYSEQYF. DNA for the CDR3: TGCGCCAGCAGCTTGGCGGCAGGGGAATATTCCGAGCAGTACTTC.

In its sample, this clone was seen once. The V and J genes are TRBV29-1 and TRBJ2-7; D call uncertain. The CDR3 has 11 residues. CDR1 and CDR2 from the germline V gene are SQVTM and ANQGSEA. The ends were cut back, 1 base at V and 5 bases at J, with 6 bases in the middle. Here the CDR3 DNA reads TGCAGCGTTGAAGGCGGCCACGAGCAGTACTTC. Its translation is CSVEGGHEQYF.

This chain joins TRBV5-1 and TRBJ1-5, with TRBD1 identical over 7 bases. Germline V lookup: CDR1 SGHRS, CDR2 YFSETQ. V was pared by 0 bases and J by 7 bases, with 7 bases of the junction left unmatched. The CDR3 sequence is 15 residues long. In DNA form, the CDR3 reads TGCGCCAGCAGCTTGGGGACAGGTGGGCGACAGCCCCAGCATTTT. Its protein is CASSLGTGGRQPQHF.

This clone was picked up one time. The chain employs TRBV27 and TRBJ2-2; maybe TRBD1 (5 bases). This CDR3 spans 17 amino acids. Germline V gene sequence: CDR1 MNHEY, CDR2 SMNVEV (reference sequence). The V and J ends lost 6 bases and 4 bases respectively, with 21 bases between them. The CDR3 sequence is CASRGPWATEGTGELFF. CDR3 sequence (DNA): TGTGCCAGCAGGGGCCCGTGGGCGACAGAAGGCACCGGGGAGCTGTTTTTT.

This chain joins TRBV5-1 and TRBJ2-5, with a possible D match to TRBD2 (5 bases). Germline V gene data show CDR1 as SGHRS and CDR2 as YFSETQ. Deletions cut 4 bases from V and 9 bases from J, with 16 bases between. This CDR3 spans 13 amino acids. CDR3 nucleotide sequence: TGCGCCAGCAGCCCGAGGGATCGATTGCCCCAGTACTTC. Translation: CASSPRDRLPQYF.

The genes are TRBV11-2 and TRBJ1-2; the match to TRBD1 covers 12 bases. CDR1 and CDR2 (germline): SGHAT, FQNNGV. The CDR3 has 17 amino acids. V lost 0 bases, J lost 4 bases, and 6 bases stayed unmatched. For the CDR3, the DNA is TGTGCCAGCAGCTTAGAAGGGACAGGGGGCGCGGTCTATGGCTACACCTTC. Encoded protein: CASSLEGTGGAVYGYTF.

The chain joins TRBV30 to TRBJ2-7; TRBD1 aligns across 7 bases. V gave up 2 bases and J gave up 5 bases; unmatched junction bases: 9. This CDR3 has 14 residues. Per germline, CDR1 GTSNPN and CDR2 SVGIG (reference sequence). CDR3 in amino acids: CAWSPTDRAHEQYF. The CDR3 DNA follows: TGTGCCTGGAGTCCCACCGACAGGGCCCACGAGCAGTACTTC.

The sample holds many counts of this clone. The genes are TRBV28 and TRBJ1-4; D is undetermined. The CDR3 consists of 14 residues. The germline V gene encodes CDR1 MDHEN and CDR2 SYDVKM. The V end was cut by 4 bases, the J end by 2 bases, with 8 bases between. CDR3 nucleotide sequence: TGTGCCAGCAGTTACAGAACGACTAATGAAAAACTGTTTTTT. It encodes CASSYRTTNEKLFF.

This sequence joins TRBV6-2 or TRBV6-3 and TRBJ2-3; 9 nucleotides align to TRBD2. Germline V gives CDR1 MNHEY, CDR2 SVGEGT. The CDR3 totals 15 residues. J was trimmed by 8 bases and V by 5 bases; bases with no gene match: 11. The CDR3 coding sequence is TGTGCCAGCAGTCGTAGCGGGGGAGCCCTTAGTACGCAGTATTTT. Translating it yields CASSRSGGALSTQYF.